This TCR beta chain was captured in a study of post-analysis software for immune sequencing data. The germline CDR1 and CDR2 sequences are SEHNR and FQNEAQ (reference sequence). With 6 bases removed from V and 8 bases from J, the gap between germline ends came to 7 bases. The CDR3 totals 11 residues. Presence of unique molecular identifiers characterized the TCR beta cDNA libraries. TCRdb reanalysed the PCR reads using MiXCR and keeps one entry per CDR3 protein. The sample gives about 770,000 distinct CDR3 sequences, roughly 46% of which show up once; roughly 4.9% is in the top ten. Study-level findings and limits: Controls showed significantly higher normalized Chao1 diversity than did multiple sclerosis patients. Batch-matched samples strongly co-clustered by F measure. Patients carried five TRBV segments more frequently than controls did, and TRBV5-6, TRBV5-1 and TRBV20-1 were among them.

As to this clonotype: Its cognate antigen is unknown.

Specimen: blood. The genes are TRBV7-9 and TRBJ1-4; D gene uncertain. The origin of this receptor is a girl aged 10-17 years with multiple sclerosis. DNA of the CDR3: TGTGCCAGCAGGGGCTTGGAAAAACTGTTTTTT. Translated, it gives CASRGLEKLFF.